This T cell receptor beta chain emerged from a study of T cell repertoires in cytomegalovirus infection. One entry per CDR3 protein results from TCRdb running MiXCR on the reads. The sample includes 150,000 to 200,000 distinct CDR3 sequences, roughly a sixth of them seen just once. In germline, CDR1 is DFQATT, CDR2 SNEGSKA (reference sequence). V was clipped by 4 bases and J by 6 bases, with 13 bases between them. CDR3 size: 13 residues. This clonotype occurred a few times. This TCR was recovered from a human donor in good health (CMV status not recorded). Some clones in this sample may be carry-over from other donors' samples. Sequencing used CD8+ T cells from PBMCs. The chain links TRBV20-1 to TRBJ2-1, with unresolved D. CDR3 in amino acids: CSAMSRVFNEQFF. The DNA of the CDR3 is TGCAGTGCTATGAGCCGGGTTTTCAATGAGCAGTTCTTC.